Below, 11 T cell receptor beta chains from the same sample are listed, as sequenced in a study of cytomegalovirus exposure and HLA in healthy donors. PCR was performed using 60 Vbeta and 13 Jbeta primers. Generated by immunoSEQ multiplex PCR, the TCRdb table keeps only in-frame clones and is missing some. Seen here are around 110,000 clones, 50% to 75% observed once, and the top ten hold under 9.5%. Input material: PBMCs. These receptors were taken from a middle-aged woman in good health and CMV-seropositive.

The V gene is TRBV7-5, the J gene TRBJ2-1; the table gives TRBD2 as D, unverified against the DNA. TRBV7-5 is noted as a pseudogene. The CDR3 totals 19 residues. The CDR3: CARSSGTSGGADSYNEQFF. The CDR3 DNA sequence: TGTGCCAGAAGCTCCGGGACTAGCGGGGGGGCCGACTCCTACAATGAGCAGTTCTTC.

The rearrangement joins TRBV7-2 to TRBJ1-2; D uncertain. The CDR3 runs 14 residues. Per germline, CDR1 SGHTA and CDR2 FQGNSA. Trimming left V 1 base short and J 1 base short, with 7 bases between. This CDR3 is CASSLVFVNYGYTF. The CDR3 DNA is TGTGCCAGCAGCTTAGTCTTTGTTAACTATGGCTACACCTTC.

The V gene is TRBV21-1, the J gene TRBJ2-7; whether TRBD2, the table's D call, matches the DNA was not checked. TRBV21-1 is noted as a pseudogene. CDR3 length: 16 residues. CDR3 coding DNA: TGTGCCAGCAGCAAAAAACTAGCGGGGGCCACCTACGAGCAGTACTTC. Protein product: CASSKKLAGATYEQYF.

The chain joins TRBV4-2 to TRBJ2-1; 14 nucleotides line up with TRBD2. The CDR3 covers 15 residues. Germline trimming cut 4 bases from V and 6 bases from J; bases unmatched to any gene: 2. CDR1 is LGHNA, CDR2 YNFKEQ, per germline. The CDR3 nucleotides are TGTGCCAGCAGCCCCGGGACTAGCGGGAGCAATGAGCAGTTCTTC. It encodes CASSPGTSGSNEQFF.

V usage is TRBV5-5 and J usage is TRBJ2-7; TRBD1 might be the D (6 bases). CDR3 length: 15 amino acids. Trimming shortened V by 7 bases and J by 5 bases, and 22 bases separated the two germline ends. CDR1 and CDR2 (germline): SGHKS, YYEKEE (reference sequence). This CDR3 is CASELSPGAQNEQYF. The CDR3 nucleotides are TGTGCCAGCGAACTGTCCCCAGGGGCGCAGAACGAGCAGTACTTC.

The rearrangement joins TRBV4-2 to TRBJ2-5; 12 nucleotides agree with TRBD2. After removal of 4 bases from V and 2 bases from J, the junction contained 20 bases not matched to a gene. This CDR3 has 21 amino acids. Germline V gene lookup returns CDR1 LGHNA and CDR2 YNFKEQ. CDR3 in DNA: TGTGCCAGCAGCCGGGCCACGGGACTAGCGGGCCTACCCCTGGAGCAAGAGACCCAGTACTTC. Its protein product is CASSRATGLAGLPLEQETQYF.

The chain has TRBV28 and TRBJ1-1; perhaps TRBD1 as D (5 bases). The CDR3 is 15 residues long. V lost 0 bases and J lost 4, with 12 bases in between. The germline V gene encodes CDR1 MDHEN and CDR2 SYDVKM. Here the CDR3 DNA reads TGTGCCAGCAGTTTATGGGGGGGGGTGGGCACTGAAGCTTTCTTT. It encodes CASSLWGGVGTEAFF.

This clone was observed a handful of times. The V gene is TRBV6-1, the J gene TRBJ1-2; 10 bases are a match to TRBD1. The ends lost 6 bases at V and 1 base at J; junction bases unmatched: 8. The germline gives CDR1 MNHNS, CDR2 SASEGT. The CDR3 is 16 amino acids. CDR3 loop: CASRETGTGDNYGYTF. The DNA for the CDR3 is TGTGCCAGCAGGGAAACCGGGACAGGGGATAACTATGGCTACACCTTC.

This rearrangement joins TRBV2 to TRBJ1-1; D is unclear. This CDR3 region has 12 residues. Germline CDR1 reads SNHLY; CDR2 reads FYNNEI. Trimming stripped 0 bases from V and 10 bases from J, with 9 bases between. The CDR3 DNA reads as TGTGCCAGCAGTGAAGCTGGTAGTGGAGCTTTCTTT. Its protein is CASSEAGSGAFF.

V usage is TRBV7-3 and J usage is TRBJ2-7; D is perhaps TRBD2 (6 bases). V was trimmed by 5 bases and J by 7 bases, leaving 18 bases between them. The CDR3 is made up of 14 amino acids. Germline CDR1 and CDR2: SGHTA and FQGTGA. The chain's CDR3 is CASSRGTQSGEQYF. The CDR3 nucleotides are TGTGCCAGCAGCCGCGGGACTCAATCTGGGGAGCAGTACTTC.

The rearrangement uses TRBV30 and TRBJ2-7, with 9 bases matching TRBD1. V lost 5 bases to trimming and J lost 4 bases; unmatched junction nucleotides: 3. There are 12 residues in the CDR3. Germline-derived CDR1 and CDR2 are GTSNPN and SVGIG (reference sequence). The CDR3 bases are TGTGCCTGGGACGACAGGGGGTACGAGCAGTACTTC. It translates to CAWDDRGYEQYF. The full variable domain, completed using reference TRBV30 and TRBJ2-7, is SQTIHQWPATLVQPVGSPLSLECTVEGTSNPNLYWYRQAAGRGLQLLFYSVGIGQISSEVPQNLSASRPQDRQFILSSKKLLLSDSGFYLCAWDDRGYEQYFGPGTRLTVT.